The T cell receptor (beta chain) described here comes from a study of Graves' ophthalmopathy and Graves' hyperthyroidism. Broader study findings: Ophthalmopathy progression predictions by the model showed about 72% specificity and 60% to 71% sensitivity. Blood samples also showed most expanded thyroid clonotypes exceeding 0.001 frequency. Built on 13 signatures, a model told ophthalmopathy apart from stable hyperthyroidism with 85% to 90% sensitivity and approximately 81% specificity.

V lost 6 bases to trimming and J lost 4 bases, with 16 bases between them. In germline, CDR1 is SQVTM, CDR2 ANQGSEA. The CDR3 loop spans 13 amino acids. Many counts were recorded for this clonotype. Its antigen remains unidentified. Clinical symptoms and serum thyroxine were used for diagnosis; TRAb, thyroid ultrasound and orbital computed tomography were also relied on. RNA transcripts provided the template for amplifying TCR beta CDR3 regions. Second-round multiplex PCR came after first-round RT-PCR with HTBI primers. Each CDR3 protein is one row after TCRdb ran MiXCR on the multiplex PCR reads. The sample shows 680,000 or so distinct CDR3 sequences, 22% of them seen only once.

V and J are TRBV29-1 and TRBJ2-7, with TRBD1 as a possible D gene (7 bases). This receptor was identified in a woman between 18 and 30 years old with stable Graves' hyperthyroidism. Some clones in this sample may be carry-over from other donors' samples. Sequenced input: peripheral blood. CDR3 nucleotide sequence: TGCAGCGTCGATACAGGGGAGGTGTACGAGCAGTACTTC. Protein product: CSVDTGEVYEQYF.